The entry that follows covers one T cell receptor beta chain sequence. Source study methods: Amplification of reference gene primers was used by the study to estimate nucleated cell counts. Generated by immunoSEQ multiplex PCR, the TCRdb table keeps only in-frame clones and is missing some. The V and J calls and the clone size are those of that table, but D and trimming were determined from the DNA. The data contain approximately 120,000 clones, around 80% of them seen just once; the ten biggest clones take up 3.5% to 4.5%. The sample belongs to a study of blood T cell repertoires in COVID-19. Study at large: Italy, Spain and the United States were the sources of the convalescent and acute COVID-19 samples.

Germline V gene sequence: CDR1 KGHDR, CDR2 SFDVKD. This CDR3 comprises 15 residues. V lost 4 bases and J lost 7; bases outside the gene matches: 8. The specimen was peripheral blood. V gene TRBV24-1 combines with J gene TRBJ2-1; 8 bases map to TRBD2. The clonotype was recovered from a woman in her forties or fifties with acute or convalescent COVID-19. The CDR3 is CATSESTGGRNEQFF. The CDR3 nucleotides are TGTGCCACCAGTGAGTCTACGGGGGGGCGGAATGAGCAGTTCTTC.